There are many counts of the clone carrying this T cell receptor (beta chain). The antigen remains undetermined. These data belong to a study of T-cell reconstitution after alpha-beta-depleted transplantation in children. Study-wide points: Alpha-beta T cells present about two months after transplant were reported to originate from several hundred expanded graft clones. Newly produced T cells mostly provided counts and TCRbeta diversity after one year, as hyperexpanded clones declined. Certain patients had high TCRbeta diversity at day 60, and it came from recipient T cells and thymic progenitors that survived.

Library preparation (for TCRbeta) was performed with unique molecular identifiers. TCRdb used MiXCR to reprocess the PCR reads, holding one entry per CDR3 protein. The sample consists of hundreds of thousands of distinct CDR3 sequences, about an eighth of them appearing once. The germline V gene encodes CDR1 MNHEY and CDR2 SMNVEV (reference sequence). Trimming left V 2 bases short and J 5 bases short, with 9 bases between. The length of the CDR3 is 13 residues. Source: PBMCs, mostly from graft donor cells, taken 360 days after TCRalphabeta/CD19-depleted stem cell transplant. This sequence was found in a male patient between 10 and 17 years old who had a stem cell transplant for acute myeloid leukemia, so the T cells may come from the graft donor. The chain joins TRBV27 to TRBJ1-1, with D possibly matching TRBD1 (6 bases). The CDR3 protein is CASSLEGVTEAFF. CDR3 sequence (DNA): TGTGCCAGCAGTTTAGAGGGGGTTACTGAAGCTTTCTTT.